These 22 T cell receptor beta chains were all obtained from the same sample, sequenced in a study of graft-versus-host responses after intestinal transplantation. No antigen is known for these receptors. Assay: immunoSEQ multiplex PCR; the TCRdb copy retains only in-frame clones and omits some. The table has approximately 39,000 clones, approximately 94% seen once. This specimen consisted of unstimulated CD4+ T cells sorted from spleen or lymph node cells, obtained before transplant. Receptors were obtained from a human donor who was the organ donor for an intestinal transplant.

This chain joins TRBV30 and TRBJ2-7; 7 nucleotides line up with TRBD1. The J segment lost 2 bases and the V segment lost 2 bases, leaving 3 bases of the junction unmatched. Germline CDR1 and CDR2: GTSNPN and SVGIG (reference sequence). CDR3 length equals 13 residues. CDR3 nucleotide sequence: TGTGCCTGGAGTCAGACAGGGACCTACGAGCAGTACTTC. Its protein product is CAWSQTGTYEQYF.

This chain links TRBV6-5 with TRBJ2-7, with D possibly matching TRBD1 (5 bases). Trimming left V 6 bases short and J 3 bases short, with 9 bases between. The CDR3 consists of 12 residues. Germline CDR1 is MNHEY and CDR2 is SVGAGI. The CDR3 reads CASSLDSYEQYF. For the CDR3, the DNA is TGTGCCAGCAGCCTTGACAGCTACGAGCAGTACTTC.

The table lists this clone with a count of one. The gene calls are TRBV5-1 and TRBJ1-6, with 10 bases lining up with TRBD1. The CDR3 loop spans 16 amino acids. Trimming at V came to 3 bases and at J to 7 bases, leaving 7 bases not matched to a gene. CDR1 is SGHRS and CDR2 is YFSETQ in the germline V gene. The CDR3: CASSSPRTGGNSPLHF. CDR3 nucleotides: TGCGCCAGCAGCTCCCCAAGGACAGGGGGGAATTCACCCCTCCACTTT.

V and J are TRBV7-2 and TRBJ2-7, with TRBD2 identical over 7 bases. The CDR3 has 13 amino acids. J was trimmed by 5 bases and V by 1 base; bases with no gene match: 2. Per the germline V gene, CDR1 is SGHTA and CDR2 is FQGNSA. In DNA form, the CDR3 reads TGTGCCAGCAGCTTAGGGACTAGGAACGAGCAGTACTTC. Protein product: CASSLGTRNEQYF.

The genes are TRBV10-2 and TRBJ2-3; the match to TRBD2 covers 9 bases. The CDR3 spans 14 residues. Germline CDR1 is WSHSY and CDR2 is SAAADI. With 6 bases clipped from V and 1 base from J, the junction kept 2 bases outside the gene matches. The CDR3 DNA follows: TGCGCCAGCAGCGCTAGCGGGGGCACAGATACGCAGTATTTT. Its translation: CASSASGGTDTQYF.

V gene TRBV5-5 combines with J gene TRBJ2-5; D not resolved. CDR1 and CDR2 (germline): SGHKS, YYEKEE (reference sequence). This CDR3 is 16 amino acids long. Trimming removed 8 bases from V and 2 bases from J, with 22 bases in between. The CDR3 nucleotides are TGTGCCAGTCGACTCAAAGAGACTTCATTACAAGAGACCCAGTACTTC. This gives the protein CASRLKETSLQETQYF.

The chain employs TRBV12-2 and TRBJ2-6. TRBV12-2 is designated a pseudogene. The CDR3 covers 16 residues. The CDR3 is CASRPGPRVGANVLTF. CDR3 DNA: TGTGCAAGTCGCCCCGGGCCGAGAGTCGGGGCCAACGTCCTGACTTTC.

The chain links TRBV11-2 to TRBJ2-3; 7 nucleotides agree with TRBD1. Germline trimming cut 5 bases from V and 0 bases from J; bases unmatched to any gene: 8. Germline V lookup: CDR1 SGHAT, CDR2 FQNNGV. The length of the CDR3 is 16 residues. The CDR3 reads CASSHLRGSSTDTQYF. Written as DNA, the CDR3 is TGTGCCAGCAGCCATCTCAGGGGGTCAAGCACAGATACGCAGTATTTT.

The V and J genes are TRBV7-2 and TRBJ2-1; unclear D gene. Trimming shortened V by 3 bases and J by 1 base, and 4 bases separated the two germline ends. The germline V gene encodes CDR1 SGHTA and CDR2 FQGNSA. The CDR3 extends over 13 amino acids. Here the CDR3 reads CASSLTSYNEQFF. CDR3 DNA: TGTGCCAGCAGCTTGACGTCCTACAATGAGCAGTTCTTC.

The chain recombines TRBV14 with TRBJ1-2; D unresolved. The germline gives CDR1 SGHDN, CDR2 FVKESK. The CDR3 totals 14 residues. Trimming removed 0 bases from V and 3 bases from J, with 8 bases in between. This CDR3 reads CASSQDGGYYGYTF. The CDR3 nucleotides are TGTGCCAGCAGCCAAGATGGAGGTTACTATGGCTACACCTTC. Drawing the rest from reference TRBV14 and TRBJ1-2, the complete variable domain is EAGVTQFPSHSVIEKGQTVTLRCDPISGHDNLYWYRRVMGKEIKFLLHFVKESKQDESGMPNNRFLAERTGGTYSTLKVQPAELEDSGVYFCASSQDGGYYGYTFGSGTRLTVV.

This sequence joins TRBV28 and TRBJ1-6; no reliable D call. The CDR3 consists of 14 residues. CDR1 and CDR2 from the germline V gene are MDHEN and SYDVKM. Trimming stripped 7 bases from V and 3 bases from J, with 10 bases between. The CDR3 nucleotides read TGTGCCAGCACCTTCCCGGTCTATAATTCACCCCTCCACTTT. It specifies CASTFPVYNSPLHF.

This rearrangement joins TRBV30 to TRBJ2-3; 9 bases fit TRBD2. The V segment lost 1 base and the J segment 2 bases; nucleotides outside the gene matches: 10. This CDR3 has 17 residues. Germline assignment: CDR1 GTSNPN and CDR2 SVGIG (reference sequence). CDR3 in DNA: TGTGCCTGGAGTGGCCTTCGGACTAGCGTGAACACAGATACGCAGTATTTT. Protein sequence: CAWSGLRTSVNTDTQYF.

Points on this clone: Other DNA sequences within the sample encode an identical CDR3. The chain joins TRBV7-9 to TRBJ1-2; 9 positions match TRBD1. J gave up 8 bases and V 0 bases, and 1 base lay outside the gene matches. The germline V gene has CDR1 SEHNR and CDR2 FQNEAQ (reference sequence). The CDR3 extends over 13 amino acids. CDR3 coding DNA: TGTGCCAGCAGCTTAGCGGGGACAGGGGGCTACACCTTC. It specifies CASSLAGTGGYTF. Combining the CDR3 with reference TRBV7-9 and TRBJ1-2 gives the whole variable domain DTGVSQNPRHKITKRGQNVTFRCDPISEHNRLYWYRQTLGQGPEFLTYFQNEAQLEKSRLLSDRFSAERPKGSFSTLEIQRTEQGDSAMYLCASSLAGTGGYTFGSGTRLTVV.

The V gene is TRBV2, the J gene TRBJ1-2; D is ambiguous. Trimming stripped 6 bases from V and 6 bases from J, with 14 bases between. The CDR3 consists of 13 residues. Per the germline V gene, CDR1 is SNHLY and CDR2 is FYNNEI. This chain's CDR3 is CASSKNPVDGYTF. CDR3 sequence (DNA): TGTGCCAGCAGCAAGAATCCAGTCGATGGCTACACCTTC.

J is TRBJ2-5 and V is TRBV2; no firm D call. Looked up from germline, CDR1 is SNHLY and CDR2 is FYNNEI. The CDR3 extends over 12 amino acids. The V end was cut by 5 bases, the J end by 4 bases, with 8 bases between. CDR3 in amino acids: CASSLQVETQYF. For the CDR3, the DNA is TGTGCCAGCAGTCTCCAGGTAGAGACCCAGTACTTC.

The chain's CDR3 is CASTRPRQDRAKNIQYF. As DNA, the CDR3 is TGTGCCAGCACCAGACCTCGCCAGGATAGGGCCAAAAACATTCAGTACTTC. The gene calls are TRBV6-7 and TRBJ2-4; D not resolved. TRBV6-7 belongs to the ORF category, with a function that is uncertain. The CDR3 totals 17 residues. Trimming removed 7 bases from V and 1 base from J, with 20 bases in between.

The V call is TRBV7-2, the J call TRBJ2-7; maybe TRBD2 (6 bases). The V end lost 5 bases, the J end lost 0 bases, and 14 bases lay between the germline ends. From germline, CDR1 is SGHTA and CDR2 FQGNSA. The CDR3 extends over 15 amino acids. The CDR3: CASSVRDLASYEQYF. The CDR3 region has the DNA TGTGCCAGCAGCGTCCGGGACTTAGCCTCCTACGAGCAGTACTTC.

The chain has TRBV7-3 and TRBJ2-2, with 8 bases identical to TRBD2. CDR3 size: 14 residues. Trimming cost V 5 bases and J 6 bases; bases outside gene matches: 5. The germline CDR1 and CDR2 sequences are SGHTA and FQGTGA. The CDR3 DNA is TGTGCCAGCAGCCCCGGGGGGGGTTCCGGGGAGCTGTTTTTT. The encoded protein is CASSPGGGSGELFF.

This sequence joins TRBV7-8 and TRBJ1-6; D not certain. Germline V gene sequence: CDR1 SGHVS, CDR2 FQNEAQ. Trimming took off 0 bases at V and 7 bases at J, with 4 bases between the two ends. The CDR3 loop spans 13 amino acids. CDR3 protein: CASSLAGNSPLHF. DNA for the CDR3: TGTGCCAGCAGCTTAGCAGGGAATTCACCCCTCCACTTT.

The chain carries TRBV30 and TRBJ2-5; D is perhaps TRBD2 (5 bases). Germline CDR1 reads GTSNPN; CDR2 reads SVGIG (reference sequence). V lost 0 bases to trimming and J lost 9 bases, with 8 bases between them. The CDR3 consists of 11 residues. The CDR3 sequence is CAWSVQRAQYF. The CDR3 DNA follows: TGTGCCTGGAGTGTACAGAGGGCCCAGTACTTC.

V and J are TRBV6-1 and TRBJ2-7; possibly TRBD1 for D (6 bases). The length of the CDR3 is 12 residues. The V gene lost 6 bases and the J gene lost 4 bases, with 10 bases spanning the gap. From germline, CDR1 is MNHNS and CDR2 SASEGT. The CDR3 sequence is CASSIRGYEQYF. The CDR3 DNA reads as TGTGCCAGCAGCATCAGGGGTTACGAGCAGTACTTC.

The chain carries TRBV9 and TRBJ1-5; no definite D call. Trimming took 7 bases from V and 2 from J, leaving 10 bases between them. There are 13 residues in the CDR3. Germline assignment: CDR1 SGDLS and CDR2 YYNGEE. CDR3 nucleotides: TGTGCCAGCGGCCGGAACCGCAATCAGCCCCAGCATTTT. Translated: CASGRNRNQPQHF.